The source of this TCR beta chain is a study of OX40 agonist ivuxolimab in advanced cancers. About the study: Three dose-escalation patients had partial responses: one with hepatocellular carcinoma and two with cutaneous melanoma.

Only in-frame clones appear in the TCRdb table, and some are missing; sequencing was by immunoSEQ multiplex PCR. The sample has more than 80,000 clones, 90% to 95% seen once. Sampled blood was obtained at baseline, cycle 4 day 1, and cycle 7 day 1. Whole-study results and caveats: Expanded clones were, on average, more numerous in CD8+ T cells than in CD4+.

The CDR3 runs 14 residues. Trimming stripped 3 bases from V and 5 bases from J, with 12 bases between. Germline CDR1 SGHTA, CDR2 FQGNSA. With respect to this clone: Its antigen is still unknown.

Sequencing used CD4+ or CD8+ T cells sorted from blood, obtained in a trial of the OX40 agonist ivuxolimab. This chain uses TRBV7-2 with TRBJ2-3; maybe TRBD2 (7 bases). The sequence was collected from an adult with an advanced solid tumor such as melanoma, head and neck, liver or kidney cancer. CDR3: CASSFRGAGDTQYF. The CDR3 nucleotides are TGTGCCAGCAGCTTCCGGGGGGCCGGAGATACGCAGTATTTT.